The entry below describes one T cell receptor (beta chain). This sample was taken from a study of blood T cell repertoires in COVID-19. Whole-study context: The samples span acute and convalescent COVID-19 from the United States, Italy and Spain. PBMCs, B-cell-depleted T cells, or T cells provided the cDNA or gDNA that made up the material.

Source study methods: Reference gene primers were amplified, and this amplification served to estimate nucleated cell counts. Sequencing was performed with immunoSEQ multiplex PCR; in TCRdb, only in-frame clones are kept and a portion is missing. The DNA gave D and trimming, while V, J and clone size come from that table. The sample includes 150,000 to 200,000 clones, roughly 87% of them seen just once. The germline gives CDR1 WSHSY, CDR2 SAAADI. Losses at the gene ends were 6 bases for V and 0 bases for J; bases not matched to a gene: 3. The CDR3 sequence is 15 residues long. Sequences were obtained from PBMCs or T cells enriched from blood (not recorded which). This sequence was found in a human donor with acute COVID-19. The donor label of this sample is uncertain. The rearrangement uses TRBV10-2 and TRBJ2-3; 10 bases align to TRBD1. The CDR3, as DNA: TGCGCCAGCAGCGACAGGGGGCCGAGCACAGATACGCAGTATTTT. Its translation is CASSDRGPSTDTQYF.